This T cell receptor (beta chain) stems from a study of T cell responses to AZD1222 COVID-19 vaccine. Study-wide results and limits: CD4 TCRs associated with vaccination spanned spike, dominating at 160-218 and 743-854. Donors were largely white British and mainly female; clonal diversity was possibly underestimated. Close to half of all spike-specific TCRs reportedly target regions of the variants that are unmutated. Baseline serostatus was positive in only a handful of AZD1222 recipients.

This clone was recorded a few times. Its antigen is as yet unknown. Generated by immunoSEQ multiplex PCR, the TCRdb table keeps only in-frame clones and is missing some. There are tens of thousands of clones in the sample; 90% occur only once, and about a third lies in the top ten. This CDR3 comprises 16 residues. Germline CDR1 reads LGHNT; CDR2 reads FRNRAP. Unmatched junction bases numbered 7, after V lost 2 bases and J lost 4 bases. The clonotype originates from an adult who received the AZD1222 COVID-19 vaccine. The sequencing here drew on peripheral blood, taken 28 days after the second AZD1222 dose. The genes are TRBV12-5 and TRBJ2-2; TRBD2 aligns across 7 bases. The CDR3 protein is CASGLSRGSRTGELFF. In DNA, the CDR3 is TGTGCTAGTGGTTTGTCACGCGGGAGCCGCACCGGGGAGCTGTTTTTT.